Listed below are T cell receptor beta chains from one sample, sequenced in a study of blood T cells in healthy people across ages. One entry per CDR3 protein results from TCRdb running MiXCR on the 5' RACE reads. The repertoire holds 2 million or so distinct CDR3 sequences, with just under 50% as singletons. The sample taken for sequencing was blood. These receptors were obtained from a woman in her 40s in good health. Each CDR3 is given with its conserved first and last residue. A D gene is named only where the DNA matches it firmly. Clone size appears in some rows only: once, few, many, or a class for an expanded clone.

cdr3_nt: TGTGCCAGCAGGCCAGGGACAGGGCCCCAAGAGACCCAGTACTTC
cdr3_aa: CASRPGTGPQETQYF
j_call: TRBJ2-5
v_call: TRBV28
clone_size: few
d_call: TRBD1

cdr3_nt: TGTGCCATCAGTGAACAAAACAGGGTTTCAGGTGGCTACACCTTC
cdr3_aa: CAISEQNRVSGGYTF
j_call: TRBJ1-2
v_call: TRBV10-3
clone_size: once
d_call: NA

cdr3_nt: TGCAGTGCTAGGGGACCCCTCGGGACTGAAGCTTTCTTT
cdr3_aa: CSARGPLGTEAFF
j_call: TRBJ1-1
v_call: TRBV20-1
clone_size: NA
d_call: NA

cdr3_nt: TGTGCCACCAGCCGACCGGGAACCAACGAGCAGTACTTC
cdr3_aa: CATSRPGTNEQYF
j_call: TRBJ2-7
v_call: TRBV24-1
clone_size: NA
d_call: NA

cdr3_nt: TGTGCCAGCAGTTTGGTGGGCTACTCCTACGAGCAGTACTTC
cdr3_aa: CASSLVGYSYEQYF
j_call: TRBJ2-7
v_call: TRBV6-2/TRBV6-3
clone_size: NA
d_call: NA

cdr3_nt: TGTGCCAGCAGCCCAACAAGGACAGGGGGCTTAATGTCGGATGGCTACACCTTC
cdr3_aa: CASSPTRTGGLMSDGYTF
j_call: TRBJ1-2
v_call: TRBV7-2
clone_size: NA
d_call: TRBD1

cdr3_nt: TGCGCCAGCAGCCTCCTCCCGGAAGACTACAATGAGCAGTTCTTC
cdr3_aa: CASSLLPEDYNEQFF
j_call: TRBJ2-1
v_call: TRBV4-3
clone_size: few
d_call: NA

cdr3_nt: TGTGCCAGCAGCCAAGGTGGGGGGACAGTCTACGAGCAGTACTTC
cdr3_aa: CASSQGGGTVYEQYF
j_call: TRBJ2-7
v_call: TRBV3-1
clone_size: NA
d_call: NA

cdr3_nt: TGCAGTGCTCCCCAGACTAGAAGTACCTACAATGAGCAGTTCTTC
cdr3_aa: CSAPQTRSTYNEQFF
j_call: TRBJ2-1
v_call: TRBV20-1
clone_size: NA
d_call: NA

cdr3_nt: TGTGCCAGCAGTGCCGGTGGGACAGGGGTGTCGGATGGCTACACCTTC
cdr3_aa: CASSAGGTGVSDGYTF
j_call: TRBJ1-2
v_call: TRBV28
clone_size: NA
d_call: TRBD1

cdr3_nt: TGTGCCAGCAGTTCAGTCGGGACAGGGGAAAATGAGCAGTTCTTC
cdr3_aa: CASSSVGTGENEQFF
j_call: TRBJ2-1
v_call: TRBV6-5
clone_size: few
d_call: TRBD1

cdr3_nt: TGTGCCAGCAGTGTTCGGGGACCTACTTCCTACGAGCAGTACTTC
cdr3_aa: CASSVRGPTSYEQYF
j_call: TRBJ2-7
v_call: TRBV2
clone_size: NA
d_call: NA

cdr3_nt: TGTGCCAGCAGCCCCAGGAGCATGGATTCACCCCTCCACTTT
cdr3_aa: CASSPRSMDSPLHF
j_call: TRBJ1-6
v_call: TRBV4-2
clone_size: NA
d_call: NA

cdr3_nt: TGTGCCAGCAGCTTTAGCGGGACAGGGTCCTACGAGCAGTACTTC
cdr3_aa: CASSFSGTGSYEQYF
j_call: TRBJ2-7
v_call: TRBV5-1
clone_size: many
d_call: NA

cdr3_nt: TGCAGTGCCCGGGAGGGTAATGAAGCTTTCTTT
cdr3_aa: CSAREGNEAFF
j_call: TRBJ1-1
v_call: TRBV20-1
clone_size: NA
d_call: NA

cdr3_nt: TGTGCCGGCGGCCAAAGAAAAGGCATCACAGATACGCAGTATTTT
cdr3_aa: CAGGQRKGITDTQYF
j_call: TRBJ2-3
v_call: TRBV7-2
clone_size: NA
d_call: NA

cdr3_nt: TGCAGCGTTGCGTGGAAATGGGCCACTAATGAAAAACTGTTTTTT
cdr3_aa: CSVAWKWATNEKLFF
j_call: TRBJ1-4
v_call: TRBV29-1
clone_size: NA
d_call: NA

cdr3_nt: TGTGCCAGCAGTTCGACCCTTTTGACGCAGTATTTT
cdr3_aa: CASSSTLLTQYF
j_call: TRBJ2-3
v_call: TRBV28
clone_size: NA
d_call: NA

cdr3_nt: TGTGCCAGCAGTTTGGGGTGGGGGCAGTACTTC
cdr3_aa: CASSLGWGQYF
j_call: TRBJ2-5
v_call: TRBV28
clone_size: few
d_call: NA

cdr3_nt: TGTGCCAGCAGTCCCAGCGGGGGGCGGATACAAGAGACCCAGTACTTC
cdr3_aa: CASSPSGGRIQETQYF
j_call: TRBJ2-5
v_call: TRBV12-3/TRBV12-4
clone_size: few
d_call: TRBD2

cdr3_nt: TGCAGCGTCAGAGGCCCGGAGACCCAGTACTTC
cdr3_aa: CSVRGPETQYF
j_call: TRBJ2-5
v_call: TRBV29-1
clone_size: NA
d_call: NA

cdr3_nt: TGCAGTGTAGAGAACACCGGGACAGCATACACTGAAGCTTTCTTT
cdr3_aa: CSVENTGTAYTEAFF
j_call: TRBJ1-1
v_call: TRBV20-1
clone_size: NA
d_call: TRBD1

cdr3_nt: TGTGCCAGCAGCAGAAACAGGGGAGGAGAATCACCCCTCCACTTT
cdr3_aa: CASSRNRGGESPLHF
j_call: TRBJ1-6
v_call: TRBV9
clone_size: NA
d_call: TRBD1

cdr3_nt: TGTGCCAGCAGCTTAGATGGCGGGGGAAGCAAAGAGACCCAGTACTTC
cdr3_aa: CASSLDGGGSKETQYF
j_call: TRBJ2-5
v_call: TRBV7-3
clone_size: few
d_call: TRBD2

cdr3_nt: TGTGCCAGCAGTGGCAGGACGGCTGGCGATGGCTACACCTTC
cdr3_aa: CASSGRTAGDGYTF
j_call: TRBJ1-2
v_call: TRBV12-3/TRBV12-4
clone_size: few
d_call: NA

cdr3_nt: TGCAGTGCTTTAGCGGGGGGGGCGGATACGCAGTATTTT
cdr3_aa: CSALAGGADTQYF
j_call: TRBJ2-3
v_call: TRBV20-1
clone_size: once
d_call: TRBD2

cdr3_nt: TGTGCCAGCAGTGATTACAGGGGGGACTACGAGCAGTACTTC
cdr3_aa: CASSDYRGDYEQYF
j_call: TRBJ2-7
v_call: TRBV7-2
clone_size: once
d_call: TRBD1

cdr3_nt: TGTGCCAGCAACTCTCCCGCCTATGGGGGTACCGGGGAGCTGTTTTTT
cdr3_aa: CASNSPAYGGTGELFF
j_call: TRBJ2-2
v_call: TRBV7-8
clone_size: NA
d_call: NA

cdr3_nt: TGCAGTGCTAGTGGGTTAGTGGTGGGGAGTAAGGAGCTGTTTTTT
cdr3_aa: CSASGLVVGSKELFF
j_call: TRBJ2-2
v_call: TRBV20-1
clone_size: NA
d_call: NA

cdr3_nt: TGTGCCAGCAGCCGGCCGGACAGGGGTATGTCTAGCCGCTACGAGCAGTACTTC
cdr3_aa: CASSRPDRGMSSRYEQYF
j_call: TRBJ2-7
v_call: TRBV7-9
clone_size: NA
d_call: TRBD1

cdr3_nt: TGTGCCAGCAGCCCCCATGACGGGACCACAGATACGCTGTATTTT
cdr3_aa: CASSPHDGTTDTLYF
j_call: TRBJ2-3
v_call: TRBV9
clone_size: NA
d_call: NA

cdr3_nt: TGTGCCAGCAGCTTAGTAGGGACTAGCGGGGGGGCCCTGTACGAGCAGTACTTC
cdr3_aa: CASSLVGTSGGALYEQYF
j_call: TRBJ2-7
v_call: TRBV7-2
clone_size: few
d_call: TRBD2

cdr3_nt: TGCAGTGCCCAGCCTAGCACAGATACGCAGTATTTT
cdr3_aa: CSAQPSTDTQYF
j_call: TRBJ2-3
v_call: TRBV20-1
clone_size: NA
d_call: NA

cdr3_nt: TGTGCCAGCACCCAAAGGGGGGAAACCTACGAGCAGTACTTC
cdr3_aa: CASTQRGETYEQYF
j_call: TRBJ2-7
v_call: TRBV28
clone_size: NA
d_call: NA

cdr3_nt: TGCGCCAGCAGCTCCCGACAGGAACTGGATGAGCAGTTCTTC
cdr3_aa: CASSSRQELDEQFF
j_call: TRBJ2-1
v_call: TRBV5-1
clone_size: NA
d_call: NA

cdr3_nt: TGTGCCAGCAGTGAGTGGACAGAGCTTTACACCGGGGAGCTGTTTTTT
cdr3_aa: CASSEWTELYTGELFF
j_call: TRBJ2-2
v_call: TRBV6-1
clone_size: NA
d_call: NA

cdr3_nt: TGTGCCAGCAGAATGGACCGGGACAGGGATTTGCGCTACACCTTC
cdr3_aa: CASRMDRDRDLRYTF
j_call: TRBJ1-2
v_call: TRBV7-9
clone_size: NA
d_call: TRBD1

cdr3_nt: TGTGCCACCGCGGGGGGGCAGGCCAAAAACATTCAGTACTTC
cdr3_aa: CATAGGQAKNIQYF
j_call: TRBJ2-4
v_call: TRBV7-9
clone_size: NA
d_call: TRBD2

cdr3_nt: TGTGCCAGCAGGACCTTGGCGGAGACCCAGTACTTC
cdr3_aa: CASRTLAETQYF
j_call: TRBJ2-5
v_call: TRBV28
clone_size: few
d_call: NA

cdr3_nt: TGTGCCAGCAGTTTAAGTGGTCGGGGTGATACGCAGTATTTT
cdr3_aa: CASSLSGRGDTQYF
j_call: TRBJ2-3
v_call: TRBV28
clone_size: NA
d_call: NA

cdr3_nt: TGCGCCAGCAGCTTGGATCCCCACGGGGCCAACGTCCTGACTTTC
cdr3_aa: CASSLDPHGANVLTF
j_call: TRBJ2-6
v_call: TRBV5-1
clone_size: NA
d_call: NA

cdr3_nt: TGTGCCGGCAGTTTAGCGCCAGATACGCAGTATTTT
cdr3_aa: CAGSLAPDTQYF
j_call: TRBJ2-3
v_call: TRBV12-3/TRBV12-4
clone_size: NA
d_call: NA

cdr3_nt: TGTGCCAGCACTTACGGGGGTTTAACAGATACGCAGTATTTT
cdr3_aa: CASTYGGLTDTQYF
j_call: TRBJ2-3
v_call: TRBV6-6
clone_size: NA
d_call: NA

cdr3_nt: TGTGCCACCAGCAGGAATATGCTCCAGGGAAGCACAGATACGCAGTATTTT
cdr3_aa: CATSRNMLQGSTDTQYF
j_call: TRBJ2-3
v_call: TRBV15
clone_size: NA
d_call: NA

cdr3_nt: TGTGCCAGCAAACCGAGGACCCCAAAGGGCAATGAGCAGTTCTTC
cdr3_aa: CASKPRTPKGNEQFF
j_call: TRBJ2-1
v_call: TRBV6-5
clone_size: NA
d_call: NA

cdr3_nt: TGCGCCAGCGGCTTATGGGGCTTCTCCGAGCAGTACTTC
cdr3_aa: CASGLWGFSEQYF
j_call: TRBJ2-7
v_call: TRBV5-1
clone_size: NA
d_call: NA

cdr3_nt: TGTGCCAGCAGTCAACTCTCAGGGGGTACAGGCTACACCTTC
cdr3_aa: CASSQLSGGTGYTF
j_call: TRBJ1-2
v_call: TRBV7-2
clone_size: once
d_call: TRBD1

cdr3_nt: TGCGCCAGCAGCCAAGAGGGGACGGGCGGGACAGATACGCAGTATTTT
cdr3_aa: CASSQEGTGGTDTQYF
j_call: TRBJ2-3
v_call: TRBV4-1
clone_size: NA
d_call: NA

cdr3_nt: TGTGCCATCTCTTTTTCCGAATACTCATCTGGGAGCTACACCTTC
cdr3_aa: CAISFSEYSSGSYTF
j_call: TRBJ1-2
v_call: TRBV10-3
clone_size: NA
d_call: NA

cdr3_nt: TGTGCCAGCAGTAGGTGCGGGGAGACCCAGTACTTC
cdr3_aa: CASSRCGETQYF
j_call: TRBJ2-5
v_call: TRBV5-6
clone_size: NA
d_call: NA

cdr3_nt: TGTGCCAGCAGCCCCCCGGGGACTAGCTTGGAGACCCAGTACTTC
cdr3_aa: CASSPPGTSLETQYF
j_call: TRBJ2-5
v_call: TRBV7-2
clone_size: NA
d_call: TRBD2

cdr3_nt: TGTGCCAGCAGTCGACTCTCAACTAATGAAAAACTGTTTTTT
cdr3_aa: CASSRLSTNEKLFF
j_call: TRBJ1-4
v_call: TRBV12-3/TRBV12-4
clone_size: NA
d_call: NA

cdr3_nt: TGTGCCACCAGCAGAGATCCTGCCGGGGAGCTGTTTTTT
cdr3_aa: CATSRDPAGELFF
j_call: TRBJ2-2
v_call: TRBV15
clone_size: NA
d_call: NA

cdr3_nt: TGCAGTGCTGGCGGGGACAGCTATGGCTACACCTTC
cdr3_aa: CSAGGDSYGYTF
j_call: TRBJ1-2
v_call: TRBV20-1
clone_size: NA
d_call: TRBD1

cdr3_nt: TGCGCCAGCAGCCAAGATCGCGGGGCGGTATCAGATACGCAGTATTTT
cdr3_aa: CASSQDRGAVSDTQYF
j_call: TRBJ2-3
v_call: TRBV4-1
clone_size: NA
d_call: NA

cdr3_nt: TGCAGTGCTAATAGTGGGGCCACCAACGGGGATGAGCAGTTCTTC
cdr3_aa: CSANSGATNGDEQFF
j_call: TRBJ2-1
v_call: TRBV20-1
clone_size: few
d_call: NA

cdr3_nt: TGTGCCAGCAGTTCCTACGACAGGGACAATGAGCAGTTCTTC
cdr3_aa: CASSSYDRDNEQFF
j_call: TRBJ2-1
v_call: TRBV28
clone_size: NA
d_call: TRBD1

cdr3_nt: TGTGCCAGCAGTTTAGCGGCCGGGCGCGACGTCTATGGCTACACCTTC
cdr3_aa: CASSLAAGRDVYGYTF
j_call: TRBJ1-2
v_call: TRBV12-3/TRBV12-4
clone_size: NA
d_call: NA

cdr3_nt: TGCAGTGTAACGGGGTATTCCAAGACTGAACAGGGTCTCAAGTCCTACAATGAGCAGTTCTTC
cdr3_aa: CSVTGYSKTEQGLKSYNEQFF
j_call: TRBJ2-1
v_call: TRBV20-1
clone_size: few
d_call: NA

cdr3_nt: TGTGCCAGCAGCCTGATTACGGGACGGCCCTACGAGCAGTACTTC
cdr3_aa: CASSLITGRPYEQYF
j_call: TRBJ2-7
v_call: TRBV3-1
clone_size: NA
d_call: NA